The 30 T cell receptor beta chains presented below share a single source sample, sequenced in a study of blood T cells in healthy people across ages. A second PCR, run for about 7 to 11 cycles, used a sample-barcoded 5' primer plus a J-beta primer mix. One entry per CDR3 protein results from TCRdb running MiXCR on the 5' RACE reads. The data contain about 760,000 distinct CDR3 sequences, more than 50% of them singletons. Sequenced sample: blood. Source of these receptors: a man aged 35-49 years in good health.

The chain is built from TRBV3-1 and TRBJ2-5, with a tentative D call TRBD2 (5 bases). Germline-derived CDR1 and CDR2 are LGHDT and YNNKEL (reference sequence). This CDR3 is 14 amino acids long. V was trimmed by 4 bases and J by 4 bases, leaving 13 bases between them. Here the CDR3 reads CASSPEGIPETQYF. Written as DNA, the CDR3 is TGTGCCAGCAGCCCCGAGGGAATCCCAGAGACCCAGTACTTC.

A few counts support this clonotype. V is TRBV7-9 and J is TRBJ2-4, with 9 positions matching TRBD1. The V gene end was trimmed by 5 bases and the J gene end by 0 bases; junction bases not matched to a gene: 11. Germline values: CDR1 SEHNR, CDR2 FQNEAQ (reference sequence). The CDR3 consists of 18 residues. The CDR3, as DNA: TGTGCCAGCAGCGCTCCCGCAGGACAGGGGCTAGCCAAAAACATTCAGTACTTC. It yields the protein CASSAPAGQGLAKNIQYF. Based on the CDR3 plus reference TRBV7-9 and TRBJ2-4, the full variable domain is DTGVSQNPRHKITKRGQNVTFRCDPISEHNRLYWYRQTLGQGPEFLTYFQNEAQLEKSRLLSDRFSAERPKGSFSTLEIQRTEQGDSAMYLCASSAPAGQGLAKNIQYFGAGTRLSVL.

V and J are TRBV2 and TRBJ1-1; D is unclear. CDR1 and CDR2 from the germline V gene are SNHLY and FYNNEI. Trimming removed 8 bases at V and 1 base at J, with 14 bases between. This CDR3 has 14 residues. The CDR3 sequence is CASLETAPNTEAFF. The CDR3 nucleotides are TGTGCCAGCTTAGAGACGGCCCCGAACACTGAAGCTTTCTTT.

The chain combines TRBV6-6 with TRBJ1-5; D possibly corresponds to TRBD1 (5 bases). The ends were cut back, 2 bases at V and 3 bases at J, with 17 bases in the middle. The CDR3 has 17 residues. CDR1 is MNHNY and CDR2 is SVGAGI in the germline V gene (reference sequence). The CDR3 nucleotides read TGTGCCAGCAGTTACGGGGTTCGAGACAGTTACAATCAGCCCCAGCATTTT. Residues: CASSYGVRDSYNQPQHF.

This clonotype showed up just a few times. This sequence joins TRBV9 and TRBJ2-5; D may match TRBD1 or TRBD2 (5 bases each). Trimming stripped 4 bases from V and 0 bases from J, with 16 bases between. This CDR3 is built from 16 residues. Germline assignment: CDR1 SGDLS and CDR2 YYNGEE. The CDR3 coding sequence is TGTGCCAGCAGCTACGAAGGGGACCGCCACCAAGAGACCCAGTACTTC. Its translation: CASSYEGDRHQETQYF.

The rearrangement links TRBV20-1 to TRBJ1-2, with D unresolved. The CDR3 spans 14 residues. Trimming removed 4 bases from V and 2 bases from J, with 14 bases in between. Germline CDR1 reads DFQATT; CDR2 reads SNEGSKA (reference sequence). The CDR3: CSAIPTSRNYGYTF. In DNA, the CDR3 is TGCAGTGCTATCCCCACCAGCCGGAACTATGGCTACACCTTC.

This chain joins TRBV4-3 and TRBJ2-1, with D tentatively TRBD2 (6 bases). The CDR3 contains 16 residues. Germline CDR1 reads LGHNA; CDR2 reads YSLEER. V lost 5 bases, J lost 0 bases, and 14 bases lay in between. The CDR3 region is CASSYVGGSSYNEQFF. In DNA form, the CDR3 reads TGCGCCAGCAGCTACGTGGGGGGAAGCTCCTACAATGAGCAGTTCTTC.

The rearrangement links TRBV6-1 to TRBJ1-1, with TRBD1 identical over 7 bases. The CDR3 covers 15 residues. The trim removed 6 bases at V and 1 base at J, leaving 8 bases unmatched. From germline, CDR1 is MNHNS and CDR2 SASEGT. The DNA of the CDR3 is TGTGCCAGCAGGGCACGGGACAGCCAGAACACTGAAGCTTTCTTT. Residues: CASRARDSQNTEAFF.

This chain connects TRBV5-1 to TRBJ2-7, with a weak D call TRBD2 (5 bases). The germline CDR1 and CDR2 sequences are SGHRS and YFSETQ. CDR3 length: 13 amino acids. V was clipped by 2 bases and J by 1 base, with 7 bases between them. Here the CDR3 reads CASSFGESYEQYF. The CDR3 bases are TGCGCCAGCAGCTTCGGGGAATCCTACGAGCAGTACTTC. Together with reference TRBV5-1 and TRBJ2-7, the CDR3 gives the full variable domain: KAGVTQTPRYLIKTRGQQVTLSCSPISGHRSVSWYQQTPGQGLQFLFEYFSETQRNKGNFPGRFSGRQFSNSRSEMNVSTLELGDSALYLCASSFGESYEQYFGPGTRLTVT.

The chain joins TRBV7-6 to TRBJ1-5, with a tentative D call TRBD1 (5 bases). V lost 0 bases to trimming and J lost 7 bases, with 7 bases between them. CDR1 and CDR2 from the germline V gene are SGHVS and FNYEAQ. This CDR3 comprises 13 residues. In DNA form, the CDR3 reads TGTGCCAGCAGCTTAGCGGGGCCACAGCCCCAGCATTTT. It codes for CASSLAGPQPQHF.

This chain joins TRBV29-1 and TRBJ2-2; D remains unclear. In germline, CDR1 is SQVTM, CDR2 ANQGSEA. CDR3 size: 14 residues. V gave up 1 base and J gave up 3 bases, with 9 bases separating them. The CDR3 region is CSVEGPEYTGELFF. The CDR3 bases are TGCAGCGTTGAAGGCCCAGAATACACCGGGGAGCTGTTTTTT.

The chain combines TRBV20-1 with TRBJ2-4; 16 nucleotides agree with TRBD2. There are 17 residues in the CDR3. CDR1 is DFQATT, CDR2 SNEGSKA, per germline (reference sequence). The trim removed 3 bases at V and 6 bases at J, leaving 8 bases unmatched. The CDR3 loop reads CSARGLAGGPWLNIQYF. The CDR3 nucleotides read TGCAGTGCTAGGGGACTAGCGGGGGGGCCGTGGCTAAACATTCAGTACTTC.

This clonotype has a handful of counts. The V gene is TRBV3-1, the J gene TRBJ2-7; 9 nucleotides align to TRBD1. This CDR3 region has 14 residues. Germline V CDR1 and CDR2: LGHDT, YNNKEL (reference sequence). The junction had 6 bases not matched to a gene; V was cut back by 3 bases and J by 6 bases. The CDR3 sequence: CASSQGQGRSEQYF. CDR3 DNA: TGTGCCAGCAGCCAGGGACAGGGCAGAAGCGAGCAGTACTTC.

This clonotype occurred a few times. The V and J genes are TRBV4-2 and TRBJ1-4, with 7 bases fitting TRBD1. There are 16 residues in the CDR3. Germline assignment: CDR1 LGHNA and CDR2 YNFKEQ. J lost 6 bases, V lost 0 bases, and 7 bases had no gene match. The CDR3 DNA sequence: TGTGCCAGCAGCCAAGATCAGGGGGGAGAGGATGAAAAACTGTTTTTT. Its translation is CASSQDQGGEDEKLFF.

The CDR3 DNA reads as TGTGCCAGCAGGCCCGGCCGGGCCCCAACCTATGGCTACACCTTC. Its protein is CASRPGRAPTYGYTF. This chain uses TRBV7-8 with TRBJ1-2; D is uncertain. The germline V gene encodes CDR1 SGHVS and CDR2 FQNEAQ. Between the trimmed V and J ends, which lost 6 bases and 4 bases, there was a span of 18 bases. The CDR3 consists of 15 residues.

The V and J genes are TRBV4-3 and TRBJ1-1; tentatively, D is TRBD1 (5 bases). The CDR3 runs 14 residues. CDR1 LGHNA and CDR2 YSLEER come from the germline V gene. Trimming pared 4 bases from V and 5 bases from J, leaving 14 bases between. Written as DNA, the CDR3 is TGCGCCAGCAGCCTAGAAAGGGGAGGGACTGAAGCTTTCTTT. This encodes CASSLERGGTEAFF.

The rearrangement uses TRBV19 and TRBJ2-5; 7 bases map to TRBD2. Germline CDR1 and CDR2: LNHDA and SQIVND (reference sequence). The CDR3 covers 15 residues. J gave up 2 bases and V 5 bases, and 8 bases lay outside the gene matches. The CDR3 loop reads CASSGGGRVQETQYF. CDR3 sequence (DNA): TGTGCCAGTAGTGGCGGCGGGAGAGTACAAGAGACCCAGTACTTC. The entire variable domain, with the rest obtained from reference TRBV19 and TRBJ2-5, is as follows: DGGITQSPKYLFRKEGQNVTLSCEQNLNHDAMYWYRQDPGQGLRLIYYSQIVNDFQKGDIAEGYSVSREKKESFPLTVTSAQKNPTAFYLCASSGGGRVQETQYFGPGTRLLVL.

This clonotype was detected only a few times. The chain combines TRBV4-1 with TRBJ2-1, with D perhaps TRBD1 (6 bases). CDR1 MGHRA and CDR2 YSYEKL come from the germline V gene. The ends were cut back, 3 bases at V and 0 bases at J, with 18 bases in the middle. The CDR3 sequence is 18 residues long. The CDR3 spells CASSHLGWTASSYNEQFF. The CDR3 coding sequence is TGCGCCAGCAGCCACTTGGGATGGACAGCTAGCTCCTACAATGAGCAGTTCTTC.

The chain joins TRBV6-2 or TRBV6-3 to TRBJ1-2; 7 bases agree with TRBD1. The CDR3 runs to 13 residues. CDR1 is MNHEY and CDR2 is SVGEGT in the germline V gene. V gave up 6 bases and J gave up 3 bases; unmatched junction bases: 4. CDR3 loop: CASSGTDDYGYTF. The CDR3 DNA reads TGTGCCAGCAGCGGGACAGACGACTATGGCTACACCTTC.

The rearrangement uses TRBV20-1 and TRBJ1-2; D is unclear. With 6 bases removed from V and 0 bases from J, the gap between germline ends came to 14 bases. Germline V lookup: CDR1 DFQATT, CDR2 SNEGSKA (reference sequence). The CDR3 length is 14 residues. CDR3 nucleotides: TGCAGTGCCAACCCGACTGCCGCTAACTATGGCTACACCTTC. Residues: CSANPTAANYGYTF.

This clonotype was detected only a few times. CDR3 DNA sequence: TGTGCCAGCTTTGTCTCTGGGGCCAACGTCCTGACTTTC. This translates into CASFVSGANVLTF. The chain combines TRBV6-1 with TRBJ2-6; D is uncertain. Trimming shortened V by 8 bases and J by 0 bases, and 5 bases separated the two germline ends. Germline CDR1 MNHNS, CDR2 SASEGT. The CDR3 totals 13 residues.

Details on this clonotype: Germline is not matched at one junction end, which may reflect a read error. V and J are TRBV25-1 and TRBJ2-5; 9 nucleotides align to TRBD1. Germline V lookup: CDR1 MGHDK, CDR2 SYGVNS. The CDR3 contains 16 residues. The CDR3, as DNA: TGTGCCTGCAGTGATCACAGGGGGCGTAAGGAAGAGACCCAGTACTTC. It yields the protein CACSDHRGRKEETQYF. The whole variable domain, remainder taken from reference TRBV25-1 and TRBJ2-5, is EADIYQTPRYLVIGTGKKITLECSQTMGHDKMYWYQQDPGMELHLIHYSYGVNSTEKGDLSSESTVSRIRTEHFPLTLESARPSHTSQYLCACSDHRGRKEETQYFGPGTRLLVL.

This clonotype was seen ten or more times. The V and J genes are TRBV12-3 or TRBV12-4 and TRBJ1-6; 7 bases fit TRBD1. CDR3 length: 13 amino acids. Trimming at V came to 6 bases and at J to 10 bases, leaving 6 bases not matched to a gene. DNA of the CDR3: TGTGCCAGCAGCACAGGGGTCGGGTCACCCCTCCACTTT. It encodes CASSTGVGSPLHF.

This sequence joins TRBV7-6 and TRBJ2-7; D is tentatively TRBD1 or TRBD2 (6 bases each). The V and J ends lost 6 bases and 2 bases respectively, with 14 bases between them. Germline loops: CDR1 SGHVS, CDR2 FNYEAQ. This CDR3 contains 14 residues. The CDR3 sequence is CASSPAEGAYEQYF. The DNA for the CDR3 is TGTGCCAGCAGTCCAGCGGAGGGGGCCTACGAGCAGTACTTC.

With respect to this clonotype: A read error is possible here, since a much larger clone lies one base away. V gene TRBV7-6 combines with J gene TRBJ1-4; D remains ambiguous. In germline, CDR1 is SGHVS, CDR2 FNYEAQ. The CDR3 extends over 15 amino acids. V was pared by 8 bases and J by 4 bases, with 17 bases between. The CDR3: CASGLGPAINEKLFF. The CDR3 coding sequence is TGTGCCAGCGGCCTTGGGCCTGCAATTAATGAAAAACTGTTTTTT.

With regard to this clonotype: Germline is not matched at one junction end, which may reflect a read error. This chain uses TRBV4-3 with TRBJ2-4; D is perhaps TRBD1 (7 bases). TRBJ2-5 explains the end of the DNA better; the J call may be wrong. The V gene's germline CDR1 is LGHNA and CDR2 YSLEER. The CDR3 length is 17 residues. CDR3: CASSQEWEDRLRETQYF. In nucleotides, the CDR3 is TGCGCCAGTAGCCAAGAATGGGAGGACAGGTTGCGGGAGACCCAGTACTTC.

This chain joins TRBV15 and TRBJ2-1; D is ambiguous. V was pared by 5 bases and J by 5 bases, with 16 bases between. The length of the CDR3 is 15 residues. Looked up from germline, CDR1 is LNHNV and CDR2 is YYDKDF (reference sequence). The CDR3 DNA follows: TGTGCCACCAGCGTTGCAGTGGCTGGAAACAATGAGCAGTTCTTC. This codes for CATSVAVAGNNEQFF.

This chain connects TRBV20-1 to TRBJ2-7; 8 nucleotides align to TRBD2. The length of the CDR3 is 14 residues. The germline V gene encodes CDR1 DFQATT and CDR2 SNEGSKA (reference sequence). The J segment lost 1 base and the V segment lost 6 bases, leaving 8 bases of the junction unmatched. In nucleotides, the CDR3 is TGCAGTGCAGGGGGAACTAGCGGATCCTACGAGCAGTACTTC. Translation: CSAGGTSGSYEQYF.

The chain employs TRBV6-2 or TRBV6-3 and TRBJ2-7; D is undetermined. Looked up from germline, CDR1 is MNHEY and CDR2 is SVGEGT. CDR3 size: 15 residues. V lost 3 bases, J lost 6 bases, and 18 bases lay in between. Here the CDR3 reads CASSYSPVKTSEQYF. The CDR3 DNA reads TGTGCCAGCAGTTATTCCCCAGTGAAGACGTCCGAGCAGTACTTC.

The chain is built from TRBV7-9 and TRBJ2-7, with D possibly TRBD1 on 6 matching bases. The V gene's germline CDR1 is SEHNR and CDR2 FQNEAQ (reference sequence). Trimming removed 6 bases at V and 2 bases at J, with 17 bases between. The CDR3 runs to 15 residues. The CDR3 spells CASRSRQDLPYEQYF. The CDR3, as DNA: TGTGCCAGCAGATCCCGACAGGATCTTCCCTACGAGCAGTACTTC.